The next 4 T cell receptor beta chains were all read from a single sample in a study of blood T cell repertoires in COVID-19. Libraries were prepared by immunoSEQ multiplex PCR; TCRdb keeps only in-frame clonotypes and omits some of them. The data hold around 370,000 clones, with around nine tenths observed a single time. The sample comprised PBMCs or T cells enriched from blood (not recorded which). These receptors were taken from a woman younger than 30 who had recovered from COVID-19.

The J gene is TRBJ1-4, the V gene TRBV5-4, with 9 bases matching TRBD1. The length of the CDR3 is 18 residues. Germline loops: CDR1 SGHNT, CDR2 YYREEE (reference sequence). The trim removed 2 bases at V and 0 bases at J, leaving 8 bases unmatched. The DNA of the CDR3 is TGTGCCAGCAGCTTCTATACAGGGGGCTCGGCAACTAATGAAAAACTGTTTTTT. Its protein is CASSFYTGGSATNEKLFF.

The rearrangement links TRBV19 to TRBJ1-1; D is possibly TRBD1 (5 bases). The CDR3 runs to 16 residues. Trimming cost V 5 bases and J 3 bases, with 19 bases left between them. CDR1 and CDR2 (germline): LNHDA, SQIVND (reference sequence). This CDR3 is CASSPRGRVIDTEAFF. In nucleotides, the CDR3 is TGTGCCAGTAGTCCCCGTGGCAGGGTAATTGACACTGAAGCTTTCTTT.

The J gene is TRBJ1-2, the V gene TRBV19; D may be TRBD1 (6 bases). This CDR3 comprises 13 residues. V lost 3 bases and J 8 bases, leaving 13 bases between the germline ends. Germline CDR1 reads LNHDA; CDR2 reads SQIVND (reference sequence). Here the CDR3 DNA reads TGTGCCAGTAGTATGGACAGCTATGGAGGCTACACCTTC. Amino acids: CASSMDSYGGYTF. The whole variable domain, remainder taken from reference TRBV19 and TRBJ1-2, is DGGITQSPKYLFRKEGQNVTLSCEQNLNHDAMYWYRQDPGQGLRLIYYSQIVNDFQKGDIAEGYSVSREKKESFPLTVTSAQKNPTAFYLCASSMDSYGGYTFGSGTRLTVV.

This CDR3 reads CASSRFGAGDNSNQPQHF. Here the CDR3 DNA reads TGTGCCAGCAGCCGTTTCGGAGCCGGGGATAATAGCAATCAGCCCCAGCATTTT. V is TRBV7-9 and J is TRBJ1-5; no reliable D call. The CDR3 runs to 18 residues. Germline V gene lookup returns CDR1 SEHNR and CDR2 FQNEAQ (reference sequence). V dropped 5 bases and J dropped 0 bases, with 20 bases sitting between them.